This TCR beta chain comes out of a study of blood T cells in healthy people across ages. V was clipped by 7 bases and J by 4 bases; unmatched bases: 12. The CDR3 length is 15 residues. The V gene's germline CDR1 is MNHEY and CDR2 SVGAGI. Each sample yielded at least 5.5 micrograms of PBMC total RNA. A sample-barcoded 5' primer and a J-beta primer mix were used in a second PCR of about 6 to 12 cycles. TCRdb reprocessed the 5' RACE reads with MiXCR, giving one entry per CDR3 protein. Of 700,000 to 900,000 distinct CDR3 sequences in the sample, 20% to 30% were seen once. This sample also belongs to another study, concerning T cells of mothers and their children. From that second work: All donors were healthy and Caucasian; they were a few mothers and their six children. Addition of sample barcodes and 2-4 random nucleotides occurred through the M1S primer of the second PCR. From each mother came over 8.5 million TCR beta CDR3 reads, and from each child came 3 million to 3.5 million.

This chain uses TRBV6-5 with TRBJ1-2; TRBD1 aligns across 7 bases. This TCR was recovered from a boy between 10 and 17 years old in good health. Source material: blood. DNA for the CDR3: TGTGCCAGCAACGCGAGGGACAGAGGAGGCTATGGCTACACCTTC. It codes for CASNARDRGGYGYTF.